Presented here are 30 T cell receptor beta chains from one specimen sequenced in a study of CXCR3-negative and CXCR3-positive naive CD8 T cells. The authors prepared UMI-labeled TRB cDNA libraries by 5' RACE. TCRdb reanalyzed the 5' RACE reads, giving one entry per CDR3 protein sequence and no DNA. The table counts 50,000 to 65,000 distinct CDR3 sequences; approximately 1.5% lies in the top ten. Sequenced: naive CXCR3- CD8+ T cells from blood. Specified subset: CD45RO-CCR7+CD27+CD95- naive CD8+ T cells lacking CXCR3 (TNR3-). The receptors come from a human donor in good health. Some clones in this sample may be carry-over from other donors' samples.

The V call is TRBV28, the J call TRBJ2-7. The CDR3 is made up of 16 amino acids. CDR1 and CDR2 (germline): MDHEN, SYDVKM. CDR3 protein: CASSLYPGGPSYEQYF.

The chain recombines TRBV7-9 with TRBJ2-3; there is no DNA to check the TCRdb D call of TRBD1. Germline V gives CDR1 SEHNR, CDR2 FQNEAQ (reference sequence). The CDR3 has 14 amino acids. The CDR3 spells CASSLRGGTDTQYF.

The chain links TRBV29-1 to TRBJ2-7; with no DNA, the TCRdb D assignment of TRBD2 cannot be verified. The CDR3 is 13 amino acids. Germline V gives CDR1 SQVTM, CDR2 ANQGSEA. The CDR3 is CSVGTAVEGEQYF.

This sequence joins TRBV5-1 and TRBJ2-7; TCRdb lists TRBD1, though no DNA is available to test this call. Germline CDR1 is SGHRS and CDR2 is YFSETQ. This CDR3 is built from 15 residues. CDR3 in amino acids: CASSLRGIRDYEQYF.

V gene TRBV12-3 or TRBV12-4 combines with J gene TRBJ2-1; the D call of TRBD1 rests on TCRdb alone, since no DNA is present to check it. The CDR3 is 15 amino acids. The CDR3 spells CASSPEGGRNNEQFF.

The chain couples TRBV20-1 to TRBJ2-7. CDR3 length: 14 amino acids. Germline assignment: CDR1 DFQATT and CDR2 SNEGSKA (reference sequence). The CDR3 protein is CSARETRSSYEQYF.

The V gene is TRBV5-1, the J gene TRBJ1-2. This CDR3 spans 13 amino acids. Germline CDR1 and CDR2: SGHRS and YFSETQ. CDR3 protein: CASSLTENYGYTF. The variable domain in full, with the rest retrieved from reference TRBV5-1 and TRBJ1-2, is KAGVTQTPRYLIKTRGQQVTLSCSPISGHRSVSWYQQTPGQGLQFLFEYFSETQRNKGNFPGRFSGRQFSNSRSEMNVSTLELGDSALYLCASSLTENYGYTFGSGTRLTVV.

V usage is TRBV5-1 and J usage is TRBJ2-7. The length of the CDR3 is 13 residues. Germline V gene sequence: CDR1 SGHRS, CDR2 YFSETQ. CDR3 in amino acids: CASSLDTTYEQYF.

V usage is TRBV28 and J usage is TRBJ2-7; there is no DNA to check the TCRdb D call of TRBD1. The CDR3 spans 13 residues. Germline V gene lookup returns CDR1 MDHEN and CDR2 SYDVKM. CDR3 protein: CASNWDRNYEQYF.

CDR3 protein: CSARDYRGPGPDTQYF. The rearrangement uses TRBV20-1 and TRBJ2-3; TCRdb selects TRBD2, and the lack of DNA leaves this call unchecked. This CDR3 is built from 16 residues. CDR1 DFQATT and CDR2 SNEGSKA come from the germline V gene (reference sequence).

The rearrangement joins TRBV5-5 to TRBJ2-1; no DNA is available, so the TRBD1 call from TCRdb remains unchecked. The CDR3 extends over 16 amino acids. Germline CDR1 and CDR2: SGHKS and YYEKEE (reference sequence). This chain's CDR3 is CASSWTGTGLYNEQFF.

This sequence joins TRBV2 and TRBJ2-5; TCRdb outputs TRBD1, but without DNA this stays unchecked. The CDR3 contains 12 residues. Germline CDR1 is SNHLY and CDR2 is FYNNEI. The CDR3 spells CAGYRGQETQYF.

The chain couples TRBV29-1 to TRBJ2-6; TCRdb indicates TRBD1, and absent DNA this call remains unverified. This CDR3 is built from 18 residues. CDR1 is SQVTM and CDR2 is ANQGSEA in the germline V gene. The CDR3 protein is CSGFVSGGSVSGANVLTF.

The chain has TRBV20-1 and TRBJ2-5; no DNA is available, so the TRBD1 call from TCRdb remains unchecked. Germline CDR1 and CDR2: DFQATT and SNEGSKA (reference sequence). This CDR3 contains 14 residues. CDR3: CSARGQARGETQYF.

This chain links TRBV7-9 with TRBJ2-4; the D call from TCRdb, TRBD1, cannot be confirmed without DNA. Germline V gene sequence: CDR1 SEHNR, CDR2 FQNEAQ (reference sequence). CDR3 length: 15 amino acids. CDR3 protein: CASSRQILAKNIQYF.

CDR3 region: CASSHDKNSLREPYEQYF. The gene calls are TRBV21-1 and TRBJ2-7. TRBV21-1 is annotated as a pseudogene. The CDR3 covers 18 residues.

The genes are TRBV2 and TRBJ2-3; without DNA, the TCRdb call of TRBD1 cannot be checked. The CDR3 has 14 amino acids. CDR1 and CDR2 from the germline V gene are SNHLY and FYNNEI. The CDR3 spells CASSRDRGSDTQYF.

This sequence joins TRBV11-2 and TRBJ2-1; TCRdb reports TRBD2, a call that lacks DNA to check it against. The CDR3 covers 15 residues. The germline V gene has CDR1 SGHAT and CDR2 FQNNGV. CDR3 amino acids: CASSPKSGIYNEQFF.

The chain combines TRBV13 with TRBJ1-2; checking the TCRdb D call of TRBD1 is not possible without DNA. The CDR3 runs 13 residues. In germline, CDR1 is PRHDT, CDR2 FYEKMQ (reference sequence). The CDR3 region is CASSLQGNHGYTF.

The chain has TRBV7-6 and TRBJ2-1; TCRdb reports TRBD2, a call that lacks DNA to check it against. Germline CDR1 and CDR2: SGHVS and FNYEAQ. The CDR3 runs to 20 residues. Here the CDR3 reads CASSFTPRGEAGGHWDEQFF.

The gene calls are TRBV20-1 and TRBJ2-7; TCRdb reports TRBD1, a call that lacks DNA to check it against. The germline V gene has CDR1 DFQATT and CDR2 SNEGSKA (reference sequence). The CDR3 consists of 15 residues. This CDR3 is CSARDLDRSTYEQYF.

J is TRBJ2-3 and V is TRBV5-4; TCRdb's D call, TRBD1, is unchecked because there is no DNA. CDR3 length equals 16 residues. Germline V gene data show CDR1 as SGHNT and CDR2 as YYREEE (reference sequence). This chain's CDR3 is CASSGLAGGLTDTQYF.

The gene calls are TRBV6-2 or TRBV6-3 and TRBJ2-7; TCRdb returns TRBD1, unconfirmable since there is no DNA. The CDR3 loop spans 16 amino acids. Germline lookup yields CDR1 MNHEY and CDR2 SVGEGT. CDR3 protein: CASSYSPDRGLYEQYF.

The rearrangement uses TRBV25-1 and TRBJ2-1; the TCRdb call, TRBD2, lacks DNA for checking. CDR3 length: 15 amino acids. The germline V gene encodes CDR1 MGHDK and CDR2 SYGVNS. The CDR3 sequence is CASSEYFPSSNEQFF.

The genes are TRBV5-1 and TRBJ2-3. Germline CDR1 is SGHRS and CDR2 is YFSETQ. This CDR3 is built from 15 residues. The CDR3 loop is CASSPTNDISDTQYF.

V is TRBV6-6 and J is TRBJ2-5. The CDR3 runs to 12 residues. Germline values: CDR1 MNHNY, CDR2 SVGAGI (reference sequence). The CDR3 is CASGWEGETQYF.

This chain uses TRBV12-3 or TRBV12-4 with TRBJ1-1; as DNA is missing, the TRBD1 call by TCRdb cannot be tested. CDR3 length equals 15 residues. CDR3: CASSLYPGAGTEAFF.

The chain recombines TRBV7-8 with TRBJ2-3; the D gene TCRdb calls, TRBD1, cannot be checked with no DNA. The V gene's germline CDR1 is SGHVS and CDR2 FQNEAQ. This CDR3 is built from 15 residues. CDR3 region: CASSLLSGIPDTQYF.

Here the CDR3 reads CASSPTDQTTEAFF. The V call is TRBV28, the J call TRBJ1-1. In germline, CDR1 is MDHEN, CDR2 SYDVKM. The CDR3 is made up of 14 amino acids.

The rearrangement joins TRBV5-1 to TRBJ2-1; the D call from TCRdb, TRBD1, cannot be confirmed without DNA. Germline CDR1 and CDR2: SGHRS and YFSETQ. The CDR3 consists of 14 residues. Here the CDR3 reads CASTQGASSLEQFF.